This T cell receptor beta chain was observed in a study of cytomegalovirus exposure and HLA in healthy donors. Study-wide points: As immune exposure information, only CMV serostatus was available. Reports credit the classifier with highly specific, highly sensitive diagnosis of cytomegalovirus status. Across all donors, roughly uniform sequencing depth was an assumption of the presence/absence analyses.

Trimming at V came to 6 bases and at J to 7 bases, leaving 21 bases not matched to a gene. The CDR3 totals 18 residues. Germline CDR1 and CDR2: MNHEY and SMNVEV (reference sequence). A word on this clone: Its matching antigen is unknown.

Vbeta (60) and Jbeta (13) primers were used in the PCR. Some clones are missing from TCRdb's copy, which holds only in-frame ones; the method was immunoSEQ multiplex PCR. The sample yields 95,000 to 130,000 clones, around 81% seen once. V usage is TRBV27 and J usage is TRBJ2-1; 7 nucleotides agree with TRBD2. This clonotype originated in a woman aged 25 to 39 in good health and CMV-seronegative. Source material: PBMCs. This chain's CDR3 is CASSLIRASGSSWNEQFF. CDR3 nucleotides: TGTGCCAGCAGCCTCATCAGGGCTAGCGGATCCTCTTGGAATGAGCAGTTCTTC.